One sample yielded the 30 T cell receptor beta chains listed below, sequenced in a study of blood T cell repertoires in COVID-19. TCRdb's table, derived via immunoSEQ multiplex PCR, lists solely in-frame clones and lacks some. Of 88,000 or so clones in the sample, roughly 80% were seen once. The sequencing input was peripheral blood. These receptors were taken from a human donor in a cohort sampled during active COVID-19.

This CDR3 reads CASSLKTRRAFF. Written as DNA, the CDR3 is TGTGCCAGCAGTCTAAAGACTCGGAGAGCTTTCTTT. This rearrangement joins TRBV6-6 to TRBJ1-1, with D hard to call. In germline, CDR1 is MNHNY, CDR2 SVGAGI (reference sequence). Trimming shortened V by 5 bases and J by 10 bases, and 14 bases separated the two germline ends. The CDR3 is made up of 12 amino acids.

The V call is TRBV24-1, the J call TRBJ2-3; 8 nucleotides align to TRBD2. Losses at the gene ends were 6 bases for V and 6 bases for J; bases not matched to a gene: 7. CDR3 length: 14 amino acids. The V gene's germline CDR1 is KGHDR and CDR2 SFDVKD. This CDR3 is CATSSGRVPDTQYF. The CDR3 DNA reads as TGTGCCACCAGTAGCGGGAGAGTACCGGATACGCAGTATTTT.

This chain joins TRBV30 and TRBJ2-7; 10 nucleotides line up with TRBD2. Per the germline V gene, CDR1 is GTSNPN and CDR2 is SVGIG (reference sequence). With V trimmed by 0 bases and J by 6 bases, 5 bases remained unmatched. The CDR3 spans 14 residues. The CDR3 sequence: CAWSVSGGGGEQYF. The DNA of the CDR3 is TGTGCCTGGAGTGTCAGCGGGGGGGGAGGCGAGCAGTACTTC.

This clone appeared once. This chain connects TRBV24-1 to TRBJ2-6, with D perhaps TRBD1 (5 bases). The germline V gene has CDR1 KGHDR and CDR2 SFDVKD. CDR3 length: 15 residues. V gave up 4 bases and J gave up 1 base, with 7 bases separating them. In nucleotides, the CDR3 is TGTGCCACCAGTGACCAGGGTTCTGGGGCCAACGTCCTGACTTTC. Encoded protein: CATSDQGSGANVLTF.

V gene TRBV29-1 combines with J gene TRBJ1-6; TRBD1 matches at 11 bases. The CDR3 covers 13 residues. The germline V gene has CDR1 SQVTM and CDR2 ANQGSEA. J gave up 8 bases and V 6 bases, and 3 bases lay outside the gene matches. The CDR3 region is CSVRTGGDSPLHF. In DNA form, the CDR3 reads TGCAGCGTGAGGACAGGGGGCGATTCACCCCTCCACTTT.

The chain joins TRBV5-6 to TRBJ2-2; D may be TRBD1 (6 bases). V lost 5 bases and J lost 3, with 17 bases in between. Per the germline V gene, CDR1 is SGHDT and CDR2 is YYEEEE. The CDR3 has 16 amino acids. The CDR3 DNA sequence: TGTGCCAGCAGAGATCGGACAGAAGAGTACACCGGGGAGCTGTTTTTT. Translation: CASRDRTEEYTGELFF.

The sample holds many counts of this clone. The chain links TRBV7-3 to TRBJ1-1, with D maybe TRBD1 (5 bases). This CDR3 spans 13 amino acids. The V end lost 3 bases, the J end lost 4 bases, and 9 bases lay between the germline ends. Germline CDR1 SGHTA, CDR2 FQGTGA. The CDR3 DNA reads TGTGCCAGCAGCTTTACCGGGGGCACTGAAGCTTTCTTT. This gives the protein CASSFTGGTEAFF.

V and J are TRBV5-1 and TRBJ2-1, with 11 positions matching TRBD1. The J segment lost 7 bases and the V segment lost 3 bases, leaving 6 bases of the junction unmatched. In germline, CDR1 is SGHRS, CDR2 YFSETQ. The CDR3 is made up of 15 amino acids. The CDR3 DNA follows: TGCGCCAGCAGCTGGGGGACAGGGGGTGTGAATGAGCAGTTCTTC. Residues: CASSWGTGGVNEQFF. The full variable domain, completed using reference TRBV5-1 and TRBJ2-1, is KAGVTQTPRYLIKTRGQQVTLSCSPISGHRSVSWYQQTPGQGLQFLFEYFSETQRNKGNFPGRFSGRQFSNSRSEMNVSTLELGDSALYLCASSWGTGGVNEQFFGPGTRLTVL.

This rearrangement joins TRBV10-2 to TRBJ1-2, with 7 bases fitting TRBD1. Germline V gives CDR1 WSHSY, CDR2 SAAADI. The CDR3 extends over 12 amino acids. With V trimmed by 3 bases and J by 5 bases, 0 bases remained unmatched. Here the CDR3 DNA reads TGCGCCAGCAGTGACAGGGGGTATGGCTACACCTTC. It yields the protein CASSDRGYGYTF.

This clone was detected only once. The rearrangement links TRBV28 to TRBJ2-6; D possibly corresponds to TRBD1 (6 bases). V lost 10 bases and J lost 0, with 16 bases in between. From germline, CDR1 is MDHEN and CDR2 SYDVKM. This CDR3 is built from 16 residues. In nucleotides, the CDR3 is TGTGCCACCCTAACCACAGGGCACTCTGGGGCCAACGTCCTGACTTTC. Protein product: CATLTTGHSGANVLTF.

This clone appeared a few times. The CDR3 DNA reads as TGTGCCAGCAGCTCAAACACCGGGGAGCTGTTTTTT. Protein product: CASSSNTGELFF. The chain links TRBV7-3 to TRBJ2-2, with D hard to call. Germline V lookup: CDR1 SGHTA, CDR2 FQGTGA. This CDR3 is 12 amino acids long. Trimming shortened V by 4 bases and J by 2 bases, and 2 bases separated the two germline ends.

The J gene is TRBJ2-2, the V gene TRBV13; 7 nucleotides align to TRBD1. Germline-derived CDR1 and CDR2 are PRHDT and FYEKMQ (reference sequence). The trim removed 5 bases at V and 4 bases at J, leaving 7 bases unmatched. This CDR3 spans 15 amino acids. CDR3 nucleotide sequence: TGTGCCAGCAGCCTAAGGGGGCGCGGCACCGGGGAGCTGTTTTTT. It encodes CASSLRGRGTGELFF.

J is TRBJ2-7 and V is TRBV6-5, with TRBD2 as a possible D gene (6 bases). This CDR3 is 15 amino acids long. Germline V lookup: CDR1 MNHEY, CDR2 SVGAGI. The V and J ends lost 2 bases and 0 bases respectively, with 11 bases between them. CDR3 sequence: CASSYDSRGSYEQYF. In DNA form, the CDR3 reads TGTGCCAGCAGTTACGACTCGCGGGGCTCCTACGAGCAGTACTTC.

This chain uses TRBV24-1 with TRBJ2-1; 7 bases fit TRBD1. V shed 3 bases, J shed 2 bases, and the junction held 6 bases outside the gene matches. The CDR3 loop spans 16 amino acids. CDR1 and CDR2 from the germline V gene are KGHDR and SFDVKD. The CDR3 here is CATSDATTGPYNEQFF. CDR3 nucleotide sequence: TGTGCCACCAGTGATGCTACGACAGGGCCCTACAATGAGCAGTTCTTC.

V is TRBV28 and J is TRBJ2-1, with 11 bases identical to TRBD1. Germline CDR1 reads MDHEN; CDR2 reads SYDVKM. This CDR3 is built from 16 residues. Trimming at V came to 4 bases and at J to 4 bases, leaving 6 bases not matched to a gene. The CDR3 DNA follows: TGTGCCAGCAGTTCCCAGGACAGGGGGCTTTACAATGAGCAGTTCTTC. Translated, it gives CASSSQDRGLYNEQFF.

V is TRBV5-4 and J is TRBJ1-1, with a tentative D call TRBD1 (5 bases). Trimming pared 3 bases from V and 3 bases from J, leaving 18 bases between. The germline V gene has CDR1 SGHNT and CDR2 YYREEE (reference sequence). The CDR3 is made up of 16 amino acids. CDR3 in DNA: TGTGCCAGCAGCTCCGGGACTGGTGTTAGGTACACTGAAGCTTTCTTT. Translating gives CASSSGTGVRYTEAFF.

The rearrangement uses TRBV7-2 and TRBJ2-3; D gene uncertain. The germline V and J ends were trimmed by 5 bases and 6 bases, with 12 bases remaining between them. CDR1 is SGHTA, CDR2 FQGNSA, per germline. The CDR3 runs to 13 residues. As DNA, the CDR3 is TGTGCCAGCAGCCGACTCATAAGGGATACGCAGTATTTT. Amino acid sequence: CASSRLIRDTQYF. The whole variable domain, remainder taken from reference TRBV7-2 and TRBJ2-3, is GAGVSQSPSNKVTEKGKDVELRCDPISGHTALYWYRQSLGQGLEFLIYFQGNSAPDKSGLPSDRFSAERTGGSVSTLTIQRTQQEDSAVYLCASSRLIRDTQYFGPGTRLTVL.

In its sample, this clone was seen a few times. V gene TRBV5-1 combines with J gene TRBJ1-2, with 7 bases identical to TRBD1. The CDR3 totals 12 residues. The germline gives CDR1 SGHRS, CDR2 YFSETQ. With V trimmed by 3 bases and J by 4 bases, 0 bases remained unmatched. DNA of the CDR3: TGCGCCAGCAGCTGGGACAGCTATGGCTACACCTTC. It encodes CASSWDSYGYTF.

This chain links TRBV4-3 with TRBJ1-1, with 7 bases matching TRBD1. V lost 0 bases to trimming and J lost 7 bases; unmatched junction nucleotides: 5. The CDR3 is 14 residues long. Germline CDR1 and CDR2: LGHNA and YSLEER. CDR3 sequence reads: CASSQDNRGDEAFF. CDR3 bases: TGCGCCAGCAGCCAAGATAACAGGGGCGATGAAGCTTTCTTT.

The V gene is TRBV7-9, the J gene TRBJ1-2, with 7 bases fitting TRBD1. Germline CDR1 SEHNR, CDR2 FQNEAQ (reference sequence). There are 16 residues in the CDR3. The trim removed 1 base at V and 3 bases at J, leaving 8 bases unmatched. The CDR3 here is CASSLESTGSDYGYTF. The CDR3 DNA reads TGTGCCAGCAGCTTAGAATCGACAGGGAGCGACTATGGCTACACCTTC.

This chain's CDR3 is CASNSPRGQINSPLHF. The CDR3 bases are TGTGCCAGCAACTCCCCTCGGGGACAGATTAATTCACCCCTCCACTTT. The chain has TRBV28 and TRBJ1-6; TRBD1 matches at 7 bases. Germline V CDR1 and CDR2: MDHEN, SYDVKM. There are 16 residues in the CDR3. The V and J ends lost 7 bases and 6 bases, in that order; junction bases with no gene match: 12.

The chain is built from TRBV18 and TRBJ2-3; TRBD1 might be the D (6 bases). The CDR3 has 15 amino acids. Germline V gene data show CDR1 as KGHSH and CDR2 as LQKENI. V gave up 3 bases and J gave up 4 bases, with 14 bases separating them. The CDR3 protein is CASSPLQEGADTQYF. CDR3 sequence (DNA): TGTGCCAGCTCACCGTTGCAAGAGGGGGCAGATACGCAGTATTTT.

The chain recombines TRBV2 with TRBJ2-7; D remains unclear. Trimming took off 6 bases at V and 6 bases at J, with 12 bases between the two ends. CDR1 and CDR2 (germline): SNHLY, FYNNEI. The CDR3 runs 12 residues. The DNA for the CDR3 is TGTGCCAGCAGCCTCGACTTGGGCGAGCAGTACTTC. Encoded protein: CASSLDLGEQYF.

The CDR3: CSVFASNNEQFF. CDR3 nucleotide sequence: TGCAGCGTTTTTGCGAGTAACAATGAGCAGTTCTTC. The rearrangement joins TRBV29-1 to TRBJ2-1; the D is unclear. The germline V and J ends were trimmed by 5 bases and 5 bases, with 10 bases remaining between them. Germline V CDR1 and CDR2: SQVTM, ANQGSEA. CDR3 length: 12 residues.

The chain has TRBV25-1 and TRBJ2-1, with 7 bases aligning to TRBD1. CDR3 length equals 17 residues. The junction had 14 bases not matched to a gene; V was cut back by 6 bases and J by 3 bases. Germline V CDR1 and CDR2: MGHDK, SYGVNS. The CDR3 region is CASRATGKRGYYNEQFF. In nucleotides, the CDR3 is TGTGCCAGCAGGGCGACAGGGAAGAGGGGCTACTACAATGAGCAGTTCTTC.

The V and J genes are TRBV3-1 (or the pseudogene TRBV3-2) and TRBJ1-6; 10 bases agree with TRBD1. Losses at the gene ends were 4 bases for V and 7 bases for J; bases not matched to a gene: 7. Per germline, CDR1 LGHDT and CDR2 YNNKEL (reference sequence). The CDR3 contains 16 residues. CDR3 coding DNA: TGTGCCAGCAGCCGAAGACAGGGGGCGAAAAATTCACCCCTCCACTTT. It is translated as CASSRRQGAKNSPLHF.

This chain's CDR3 is CASSGKPGLRTPSTDTQYF. The DNA of the CDR3 is TGTGCCAGCAGCGGAAAACCGGGACTAAGAACTCCTAGCACAGATACGCAGTATTTT. This chain links TRBV27 with TRBJ2-3; TRBD2 agrees at 7 bases. With V trimmed by 6 bases and J by 0 bases, 18 bases remained unmatched. CDR3 length equals 19 residues. Germline CDR1 MNHEY, CDR2 SMNVEV (reference sequence).

This clone was seen a single time. The chain has TRBV10-3 and TRBJ1-2, with D possibly being TRBD1 (6 bases). CDR1 and CDR2 (germline): ENHRY, SYGVKD. This CDR3 contains 14 residues. Trimming cost V 4 bases and J 6 bases, with 15 bases left between them. CDR3 in DNA: TGTGCCATCAGTGGACAAAGGGGGGGAAATGGCTACACCTTC. This sequence encodes CAISGQRGGNGYTF.

The V and J genes are TRBV7-9 and TRBJ2-3; 14 bases line up with TRBD2. Germline values: CDR1 SEHNR, CDR2 FQNEAQ (reference sequence). Germline trimming cut 5 bases from V and 3 bases from J; bases unmatched to any gene: 10. The CDR3 covers 18 residues. As DNA, the CDR3 is TGTGCCAGCAGCCCCGGACTAGCGGGAGGCCTGGGGACAGATACGCAGTATTTT. Translated, it gives CASSPGLAGGLGTDTQYF.

In this sample, this clone turned up a few times. The CDR3 here is CASSGTGIPYEQYF. Written as DNA, the CDR3 is TGTGCCAGCAGTGGGACAGGGATCCCCTACGAGCAGTACTTC. J is TRBJ2-7 and V is TRBV2, with 8 bases matching TRBD1. The CDR3 contains 14 residues. The trim removed 4 bases at V and 2 bases at J, leaving 4 bases unmatched. Per germline, CDR1 SNHLY and CDR2 FYNNEI.